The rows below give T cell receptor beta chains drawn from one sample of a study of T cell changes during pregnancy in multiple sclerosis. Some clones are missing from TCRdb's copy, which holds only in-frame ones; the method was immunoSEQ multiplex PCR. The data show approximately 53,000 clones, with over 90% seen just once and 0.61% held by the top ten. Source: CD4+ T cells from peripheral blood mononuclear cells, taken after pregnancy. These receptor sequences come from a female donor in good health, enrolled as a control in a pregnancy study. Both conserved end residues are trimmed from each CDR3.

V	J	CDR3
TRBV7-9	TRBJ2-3	ASSLQVSTDTQY
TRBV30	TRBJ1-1	AWGRGEAF
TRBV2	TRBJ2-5	ASSQGFRETQY
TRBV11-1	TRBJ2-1	ASSPRGSKPYNEQF
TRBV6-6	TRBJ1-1	ASSYGAGQNTEAF
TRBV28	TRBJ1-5	ASPIGGVLPRPQH
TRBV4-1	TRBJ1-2	ASSQGAGTNYGYT
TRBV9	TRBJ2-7	ASSVGGNTYEQY
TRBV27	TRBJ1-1	ASSFLDRAEAF
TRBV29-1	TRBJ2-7	SGGTVPYEQY
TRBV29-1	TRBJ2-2	SVERSEGARTGELF
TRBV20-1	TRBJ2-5	SATTQETQY
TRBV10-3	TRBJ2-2	AISALLDTGELF
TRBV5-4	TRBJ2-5	ASSPAPSGGAETQY
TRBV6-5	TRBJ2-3	ASSYSGQGARPQY
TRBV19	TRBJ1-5	ASSITGDQPQH
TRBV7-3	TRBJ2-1	ASSVERGVFSEQF
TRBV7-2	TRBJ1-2	AIRQGALNYGYT
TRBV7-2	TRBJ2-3	ASSLRDFDPSTDTQY
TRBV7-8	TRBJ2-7	ASSLLDRAYEQY
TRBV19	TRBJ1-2	ASSIPGRGLGYT
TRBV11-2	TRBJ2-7	ASSLTGDSGEQY
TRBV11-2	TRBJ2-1	ASKLAGIYNEQF
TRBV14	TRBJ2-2	ASSQVAYRVDGELF
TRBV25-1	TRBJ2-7	ASSGGRLIYEQY
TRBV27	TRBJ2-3	ASSLKVALPDTQY
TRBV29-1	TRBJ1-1	SVDNSGGTEAF
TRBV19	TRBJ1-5	ASSIVNGVQKH
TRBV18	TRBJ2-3	ASSPLKGGPTDTQY
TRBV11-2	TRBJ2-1	ASSRLGFYNEQF
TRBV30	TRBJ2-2	AWSAGYDTGELF
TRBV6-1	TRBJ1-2	ASSAVGTDFYRYT
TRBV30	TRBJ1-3	AWDFSSGNTIY
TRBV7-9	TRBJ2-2	ASGLAGTGELF
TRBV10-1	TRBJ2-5	ASNRRGAGGKLYQETQY
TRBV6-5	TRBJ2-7	ASSYRTSGKGYEQY
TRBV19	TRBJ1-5	ASSIGQGANSNQPQH
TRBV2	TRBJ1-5	ASSNRGVQPQH
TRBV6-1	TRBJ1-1	ASSGETVYTEAF
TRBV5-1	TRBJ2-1	ASSPRDRGLNEQF
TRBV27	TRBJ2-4	ASSGIRAKNIQY
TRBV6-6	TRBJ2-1	ATVEQRQVNEQF
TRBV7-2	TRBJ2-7	ASSLERGPYEQY
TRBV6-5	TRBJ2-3	ASRGAGGNTDTQY
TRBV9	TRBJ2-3	ASSPGGTSSYTQY
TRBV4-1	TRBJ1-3	ASSPYWDRERHTIY
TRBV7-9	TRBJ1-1	ASSLRPGVNTEAF
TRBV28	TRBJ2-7	ASSLRDRVFY
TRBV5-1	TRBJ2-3	ASSSGGHFPDTQY
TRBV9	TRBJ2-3	ASSVVAGGSTDTQY
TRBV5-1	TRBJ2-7	ASSQGLTYYEQY
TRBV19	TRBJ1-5	ASRPGPGNQPQH
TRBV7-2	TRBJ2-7	ASSLRSSGSLRGTYEQY
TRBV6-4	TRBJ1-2	ASSEAGGYGYT
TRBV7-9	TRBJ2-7	ASSTPQGPVQY
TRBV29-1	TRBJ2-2	SGRTGANTGELF
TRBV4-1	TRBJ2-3	ASSTRTSGSRLGADTQY